A single sample is the source of the 17 T cell receptor beta chains below, sequenced in a study of OX40 agonist ivuxolimab in advanced cancers. Assay: immunoSEQ multiplex PCR; the TCRdb copy retains only in-frame clones and omits some. This table holds more than 30,000 clones, 80% to 90% found once. Sequenced material: CD4+ or CD8+ T cells sorted from blood, taken in a trial of the OX40 agonist ivuxolimab. These receptors were collected from an adult with an advanced solid tumor such as melanoma, head and neck, liver or kidney cancer.

This chain uses TRBV19 with TRBJ2-7; the D gene is possibly TRBD2 (7 bases). The CDR3 length is 15 residues. CDR1 is LNHDA and CDR2 is SQIVND in the germline V gene (reference sequence). The V gene lost 3 bases and the J gene lost 1 base, with 13 bases spanning the gap. The CDR3: CASSIEGGRSYEQYF. The CDR3, as DNA: TGTGCCAGTAGTATCGAGGGGGGGCGGTCCTACGAGCAGTACTTC.

Written as DNA, the CDR3 is TGTGCCAGCAGCTTTAGGAGCGGGAAGCACGAGCAGTACTTC. Translated, it gives CASSFRSGKHEQYF. V and J are TRBV5-4 and TRBJ2-7; TRBD2 matches 7 bases. J was trimmed by 5 bases and V by 2 bases; bases with no gene match: 7. This CDR3 contains 14 residues. Germline assignment: CDR1 SGHNT and CDR2 YYREEE (reference sequence).

This chain joins TRBV9 and TRBJ2-3, with D maybe TRBD1 (6 bases). Trimming took 4 bases from V and 2 from J, leaving 11 bases between them. This CDR3 has 14 residues. Germline V gives CDR1 SGDLS, CDR2 YYNGEE. CDR3 residues: CASSPTGITDTQYF. CDR3 DNA sequence: TGTGCCAGCAGCCCCACAGGGATCACAGATACGCAGTATTTT.

V usage is TRBV5-6 and J usage is TRBJ1-3, with 10 bases aligning to TRBD1. The CDR3 is made up of 16 amino acids. CDR1 and CDR2 (germline): SGHDT, YYEEEE. Trimming at V came to 4 bases and at J to 7 bases, leaving 11 bases not matched to a gene. The DNA for the CDR3 is TGTGCCAGCAGCCCTCAGACAGGGGGCTTCATCAACACCATATATTTT. Its protein product is CASSPQTGGFINTIYF. Together with reference TRBV5-6 and TRBJ1-3, the CDR3 gives the full variable domain: DAGVTQSPTHLIKTRGQQVTLRCSPKSGHDTVSWYQQALGQGPQFIFQYYEEEERQRGNFPDRFSGHQFPNYSSELNVNALLLGDSALYLCASSPQTGGFINTIYFGEGSWLTVV.

V is TRBV7-9 and J is TRBJ2-1; no reliable D call. Germline-derived CDR1 and CDR2 are SEHNR and FQNEAQ (reference sequence). Trimming removed 5 bases from V and 4 bases from J, with 6 bases in between. The CDR3 has 12 amino acids. CDR3 DNA: TGTGCCAGCAGCATGATGTACAATGAGCAGTTCTTC. This translates into CASSMMYNEQFF.

V and J are TRBV7-2 and TRBJ2-2; D perhaps matches TRBD1 (5 bases). V lost 1 base and J lost 6, with 9 bases in between. The CDR3 loop spans 14 amino acids. In germline, CDR1 is SGHTA, CDR2 FQGNSA. Written as DNA, the CDR3 is TGTGCCAGCAGCTTAGGGCGCAGGGCCGGGGAGCTGTTTTTT. It translates to CASSLGRRAGELFF.

V gene TRBV11-1 combines with J gene TRBJ1-2; D not certain. The V and J ends lost 5 bases and 2 bases respectively, with 9 bases between them. This CDR3 spans 13 amino acids. Germline loops: CDR1 SGHAT, CDR2 FQDESV (reference sequence). The CDR3 sequence is CASSVTDNYGYTF. For the CDR3, the DNA is TGTGCCAGCAGCGTGACGGACAACTATGGCTACACCTTC. The full variable domain, rest sourced from reference TRBV11-1 and TRBJ1-2, is EAEVAQSPRYKITEKSQAVAFWCDPISGHATLYWYRQILGQGPELLVQFQDESVVDDSQLPKDRFSAERLKGVDSTLKIQPAELGDSAMYLCASSVTDNYGYTFGSGTRLTVV.

The chain employs TRBV7-9 and TRBJ2-1, with D maybe TRBD2 (6 bases). The length of the CDR3 is 13 residues. Germline V lookup: CDR1 SEHNR, CDR2 FQNEAQ (reference sequence). V lost 4 bases, J lost 6 bases, and 10 bases lay in between. The CDR3 reads CASSSPGGNEQFF. The CDR3 nucleotides are TGTGCCAGCAGCTCCCCCGGGGGCAATGAGCAGTTCTTC.

This chain connects TRBV6-5 to TRBJ2-3, with 7 positions matching TRBD1. Germline V gives CDR1 MNHEY, CDR2 SVGAGI. V shed 4 bases, J shed 5 bases, and the junction held 6 bases outside the gene matches. This CDR3 has 14 amino acids. The CDR3 protein is CASSFAGGRDTQYF. As DNA, the CDR3 is TGTGCCAGCAGTTTTGCAGGGGGACGAGATACGCAGTATTTT.

V usage is TRBV6-6 and J usage is TRBJ2-1; 9 bases match TRBD1. The CDR3 is 15 residues long. J gave up 7 bases and V 4 bases, and 8 bases lay outside the gene matches. The germline V gene encodes CDR1 MNHNY and CDR2 SVGAGI (reference sequence). Here the CDR3 DNA reads TGTGCCAGCAGTTCCCGGGACAGGGTTTGGAATGAGCAGTTCTTC. Translated: CASSSRDRVWNEQFF.

The chain links TRBV5-4 to TRBJ2-3; D gene uncertain. The CDR3 length is 14 residues. Germline V gene lookup returns CDR1 SGHNT and CDR2 YYREEE (reference sequence). Trimming left V 1 base short and J 0 bases short, with 6 bases between. For the CDR3, the DNA is TGTGCCAGCAGCTTGCTACTGAGCACAGATACGCAGTATTTT. Translating it yields CASSLLLSTDTQYF. Looking up the rest from reference TRBV5-4 and TRBJ2-3 gives the full variable domain: ETGVTQSPTHLIKTRGQQVTLRCSSQSGHNTVSWYQQALGQGPQFIFQYYREEENGRGNFPPRFSGLQFPNYSSELNVNALELDDSALYLCASSLLLSTDTQYFGPGTRLTVL.

This chain connects TRBV27 to TRBJ2-7; D may be TRBD1 (6 bases). The CDR3 spans 16 residues. Deletions cut 6 bases from V and 3 bases from J, with 21 bases between. Germline V gene sequence: CDR1 MNHEY, CDR2 SMNVEV (reference sequence). The CDR3 spells CASSRPSGTPIYEQYF. The CDR3 bases are TGTGCCAGCAGCCGACCTTCCGGGACACCTATCTACGAGCAGTACTTC.

The table lists this clone with a count of one. The junction differs from germline at one of its ends, possibly a read error. The gene calls are TRBV5-3 and TRBJ2-5, with TRBD1 identical over 7 bases. Judging by the DNA end, TRBJ2-7 fits better; the J call may be wrong. TRBV5-3 is labeled an ORF, and its function is uncertain. The CDR3 has 13 residues. As DNA, the CDR3 is TGTGCCAGCAGCTTAGAACAGGGGCGCGAGCAGTACTTC. Its translation is CASSLEQGREQYF.

J is TRBJ2-1 and V is TRBV10-3; D is undetermined. Trimming took off 1 base at V and 6 bases at J, with 7 bases between the two ends. This CDR3 has 13 residues. Germline lookup yields CDR1 ENHRY and CDR2 SYGVKD. The CDR3 DNA reads as TGTGCCATCAGTGAGTGGACGGTCAATGAGCAGTTCTTC. Translating it yields CAISEWTVNEQFF.

This chain uses TRBV19 with TRBJ2-7; 9 positions agree with TRBD1. Germline CDR1 and CDR2: LNHDA and SQIVND (reference sequence). This CDR3 contains 15 residues. The V segment lost 5 bases and the J segment 4 bases; nucleotides outside the gene matches: 9. As DNA, the CDR3 is TGTGCCAGTAGTGGATCGGGGACAGGGTCGTACGAGCAGTACTTC. This sequence encodes CASSGSGTGSYEQYF.

The V call is TRBV18, the J call TRBJ2-3, with 13 bases that match TRBD2. CDR1 and CDR2 (germline): KGHSH, LQKENI. This CDR3 has 15 amino acids. V gave up 5 bases and J gave up 5 bases; unmatched junction bases: 4. The CDR3 DNA sequence: TGTGCCAGCTCAGGGACTAGCGGGATTGGAGATACGCAGTATTTT. Its protein is CASSGTSGIGDTQYF. The full variable domain, with the rest looked up from reference TRBV18 and TRBJ2-3, is NAGVMQNPRHLVRRRGQEARLRCSPMKGHSHVYWYRQLPEEGLKFMVYLQKENIIDESGMPKERFSAEFPKEGPSILRIQQVVRGDSAAYFCASSGTSGIGDTQYFGPGTRLTVL.

This sequence joins TRBV9 and TRBJ1-1; D is unclear. The CDR3 covers 13 residues. V lost 5 bases and J 4 bases, leaving 12 bases between the germline ends. Germline CDR1 reads SGDLS; CDR2 reads YYNGEE. The DNA for the CDR3 is TGTGCCAGCAGTAGACCGGGCGGCACTGAAGCTTTCTTT. Translation gives CASSRPGGTEAFF.